The rows below give T cell receptor beta chains drawn from one sample of a study of blood T cell repertoires in COVID-19. Profiled with immunoSEQ multiplex PCR; TCRdb holds only in-frame clones, not every one. The profile covers about 180,000 clones, with about 89% appearing a single time and under 2% taken by the ten largest. The specimen was peripheral blood. The receptor set was obtained from a man between 18 and 29 years old who had recovered from COVID-19. Each CDR3 is given with its conserved first and last residue. The order of the fields is V gene, clone size, J gene, D gene, CDR3 DNA, CDR3 protein. The D gene is left open where the match is weak. Clone size is not always given. Where it is, it says once, few, many or a class for expanded clones.

>TRBV5-4|once|TRBJ2-7|NA
TGTGCCAGCAGCTTGGACGGCTACGAGCAGTACTTC
CASSLDGYEQYF
>TRBV24-1|NA|TRBJ2-1|NA
TGTGCCACCAGTCAGGGGAGCCGAGATGAGCAGTTCTTC
CATSQGSRDEQFF
>TRBV19|few|TRBJ1-1|TRBD1
TGTGCCAGTAGTATGGGGGACAGGGGGAACACTGAAGCTTTCTTT
CASSMGDRGNTEAFF
>TRBV6-5|NA|TRBJ2-7|TRBD1
TGTGCCAGCACCCCGACAGGGCTCTCCTACGAGCAGTACTTC
CASTPTGLSYEQYF
>TRBV11-3|NA|TRBJ1-1|TRBD1
TGTGCCAGCAACCCAAGGGACAGACTGAACACTGAAGCTTTCTTT
CASNPRDRLNTEAFF
>TRBV23-1|NA|TRBJ2-1|NA
TGCGCCAGCACTCGGTCCAACAATGAGCAGTTCTTC
CASTRSNNEQFF
>TRBV7-2|NA|TRBJ2-3|TRBD2
TGTGCCAGCAGCCTGGGGACTAGCGGGATCACAGATACGCAGTATTTT
CASSLGTSGITDTQYF
>TRBV6-2/TRBV6-3|many|TRBJ2-7|NA
TGTGCCAGCAGTCGAATCCACGGGATCCTTAGGGAGCAGTACTTC
CASSRIHGILREQYF
>TRBV6-5|NA|TRBJ1-1|NA
TGTGCCAGCAGTACCGGCAGCGTGAACACTGAAGCTTTCTTT
CASSTGSVNTEAFF
>TRBV18|NA|TRBJ1-1|NA
TGTGCCAGCTCACCCATACGACAGGTGGGCACTGAAGCTTTCTTT
CASSPIRQVGTEAFF
>TRBV4-1|once|TRBJ2-2|NA
TGCGCCAGCAGCCAAGACTATAACACCGGGGAGCTGTTTTTT
CASSQDYNTGELFF
>TRBV6-2/TRBV6-3|NA|TRBJ1-3|NA
TGTGCCAGCAGTTACCGGCAGGCCTCTGGAAACACCATATATTTT
CASSYRQASGNTIYF
>TRBV5-1|NA|TRBJ2-1|TRBD2
TGCGCCAGCAGCAAGGGACTAGCGAAGGAGTTCTTC
CASSKGLAKEFF
>TRBV28|few|TRBJ1-5|NA
TGTGCCAGCAGTTCTGGGGCGAGCAATCAGCCCCAGCATTTT
CASSSGASNQPQHF
>TRBV28|NA|TRBJ2-2|TRBD1
TGTGCCAGCAGTAGGGCAGGGGGTCCCGGGGAGCTGTTTTTT
CASSRAGGPGELFF
>TRBV4-1|few|TRBJ2-1|TRBD2
TGCGCCAGCAGCCAAGATCTGGGGCTAGCGGGAGATTTCAATGAGCAGTTCTTC
CASSQDLGLAGDFNEQFF
>TRBV4-3|NA|TRBJ1-6|NA
TGCGCCAGCAGCCAAGTATCGAATTCACCCCTCCACTTT
CASSQVSNSPLHF
>TRBV7-3|NA|TRBJ2-1|TRBD2
TGTGCCAGCAGCTCGGGACTAGTCCCAGATGAGCAGTTCTTC
CASSSGLVPDEQFF
>TRBV5-4|NA|TRBJ2-5|NA
TGTGCCAGCAGCTTGGAACAGGGATGGGAGACCCAGTACTTC
CASSLEQGWETQYF
>TRBV6-6|NA|TRBJ1-6|NA
TGTGCCAGCAGTTCGGCGGACAAAAATAATTCACCCCTCCACTTT
CASSSADKNNSPLHF
>TRBV21-1|once|TRBJ2-1|NA
TGTGCCAGCAGCAAAAGGGGGGGGAGCTCCTACAATGAGCAGTTCTTC
CASSKRGGSSYNEQFF
>TRBV3-1/TRBV3-2|once|TRBJ1-3|NA
TGTGCCAGCAGCCAAGTCGGTAGCTCTGGAAACACCATATATTTT
CASSQVGSSGNTIYF
>TRBV4-1|NA|TRBJ1-2|TRBD1
TGCGCCAGCAGCCAACACCCGGGACAGGGGTCAGGGGGCTACACCTTC
CASSQHPGQGSGGYTF
>TRBV24-1|NA|TRBJ2-2|NA
TGTGCCACCAGTGATTTGCGGGGGACCGGGGAGCTGTTTTTT
CATSDLRGTGELFF
>TRBV2|NA|TRBJ2-2|TRBD2
TGTGCCAGCAGTCGGGGGGTAGGGGAGCTGTTTTTT
CASSRGVGELFF
>TRBV5-1|NA|TRBJ1-3|TRBD1
TGCGCCAGCAGCCTACGACAGGGGGCCAGAGACACCATATATTTT
CASSLRQGARDTIYF
>TRBV18|NA|TRBJ2-7|NA
TGTGCCAGCTCACCCATGACAGGTCCCTACGAGCAGTACTTC
CASSPMTGPYEQYF
>TRBV19|NA|TRBJ1-5|NA
TGTGCCAGTAGGGATTGGGGCGTTAGCAATCAGCCCCAGCATTTT
CASRDWGVSNQPQHF
>TRBV7-2|NA|TRBJ2-7|TRBD1
TGTGCCAGCAGCACCGGACAGGCATCCTACGAGCAGTACTTC
CASSTGQASYEQYF
>TRBV5-1|NA|TRBJ2-3|NA
TGCGCCAGCAGCTTGGCGGGGACTGGCACAGATACGCAGTATTTT
CASSLAGTGTDTQYF
>TRBV11-2|NA|TRBJ2-1|NA
TGTGCCAGCAGCAAACCATGGAAGGGGGGGCCTAACTACAATGAGCAGTTCTTC
CASSKPWKGGPNYNEQFF
>TRBV3-1/TRBV3-2|NA|TRBJ2-7|TRBD2
TGTGCCAGCAGTTCCATCACCCAGCGGGGCTCCTACGAGCAGTACTTC
CASSSITQRGSYEQYF
>TRBV2|few|TRBJ2-7|NA
TGTGCCAGCACGGCAGGCTCCTACGAGCAGTACTTC
CASTAGSYEQYF
>TRBV4-1|few|TRBJ2-7|TRBD2
TGCGCCAGCAGCCAAGAACTAGCGGGAGTTACCTACGAGCAGTACTTC
CASSQELAGVTYEQYF
>TRBV19|NA|TRBJ1-1|NA
TGTGCCAGTAGTATCCACAAGGGGGTAAACACTGAAGCTTTCTTT
CASSIHKGVNTEAFF
>TRBV7-9|NA|TRBJ1-6|TRBD1
TGTGCCAGCAGCTCCTTGGGACAGGGCTATGATTCACCCCTCCACTTT
CASSSLGQGYDSPLHF
>TRBV10-3|NA|TRBJ2-7|TRBD1
TGTGCCATCAGCCCTAACCGGGACAGGGCCCGCTACGAGCAGTACTTC
CAISPNRDRARYEQYF
>TRBV30|NA|TRBJ2-7|NA
TGTGCCTGGGGGAGCGGCAAGAGCTCCTACGAGCAGTACTTC
CAWGSGKSSYEQYF
>TRBV6-2/TRBV6-3|NA|TRBJ2-1|TRBD1
TGTGCCAGCAGTTACCTGCCGGGACAGGGTTACAATGAGCAGTTCTTC
CASSYLPGQGYNEQFF
>TRBV19|NA|TRBJ2-7|TRBD1
TGTGCCAGTAGTGGGACAGCCTCCTACGAGCAGTACTTC
CASSGTASYEQYF
>TRBV23-1|NA|TRBJ1-2|NA
TGCGCCAGCAGTCAAAATTCCGAGGGCCCTAACTATGGCTACACCTTC
CASSQNSEGPNYGYTF
>TRBV19|NA|TRBJ2-7|TRBD1
TGTGCCAGTAGTAGGACAGGGGGGGATGCCTACGAGCAGTACTTC
CASSRTGGDAYEQYF
>TRBV19|NA|TRBJ2-5|TRBD2
TGTGCCAGTAGTCGACTAGCGGGAGAAGAGACCCAGTACTTC
CASSRLAGEETQYF
>TRBV19|NA|TRBJ2-1|TRBD2
TGTGCCAGTAGTATGGGTAGCGGGAGGGCCGGGAACAATGAGCAGTTCTTC
CASSMGSGRAGNNEQFF
>TRBV5-4|NA|TRBJ1-4|TRBD1
TGTGCCAGCAGACCAGGACAGGGGGCTGGAGTTAACGGAACTAATGAAAAACTGTTTTTT
CASRPGQGAGVNGTNEKLFF
>TRBV4-3|NA|TRBJ2-1|TRBD2
TGCGCCAGCAGCCAAGAACCTAGCGGGGACAATGAGCAGTTCTTC
CASSQEPSGDNEQFF
>TRBV9|NA|TRBJ2-1|NA
TGTGCCAGCAGCGCTGGGGGGAGCTCCTACAATGAGCAGTTCTTC
CASSAGGSSYNEQFF
>TRBV12-3/TRBV12-4|few|TRBJ2-1|NA
TGTGCCAGCAGTTTCCTTACCGGGACAGAGCAGTTCTTC
CASSFLTGTEQFF
>TRBV6-4|NA|TRBJ2-1|NA
TGTGCCAGCAGTGAACAGCCTTTTAGCTCCTACAATGAGCAGTTCTTC
CASSEQPFSSYNEQFF
>TRBV7-9|NA|TRBJ2-1|TRBD1
TGTGCCAGCAGGTTAGGGACAGGGAAGAATGAGCAGTTCTTC
CASRLGTGKNEQFF
>TRBV3-1/TRBV3-2|NA|TRBJ2-3|TRBD2
TGTGCCAGCAGCCTCACTAGCGGATCCACAGATACGCAGTATTTT
CASSLTSGSTDTQYF